This is a list of T cell receptor beta chains from one sample in a study of beta chain features in type 1 diabetes. The data were produced by immunoSEQ multiplex PCR, yet TCRdb's version contains in-frame clones alone and is incomplete. The sample has about 340,000 clones, around 8.5% seen once. The sample comprised central memory CD4+ T cells from blood. These receptor sequences come from a man younger than 45 with type 1 diabetes. The conserved cysteine and the conserved F or W are not part of the CDR3 here. Fields, in order: clone size, J gene, V gene, CDR3 length, CDR3 protein. Size values are once, few and many counts, or a class for expanded clones, and some rows have none.

>many|TRBJ2-1|TRBV18|12
ASSPPRSVNEQF
>-|TRBJ2-5|TRBV2|13
ASSVPAGGRETQY
>-|TRBJ2-1|TRBV18|12
ASSLQRADNEQF
>many|TRBJ1-5|TRBV2|13
ASSVAGQKNQPQH
>-|TRBJ2-1|TRBV2|9
ATGFYNEQF
>few|TRBJ2-1|TRBV9|15
ASSVGQDAYSYNEQF
>-|TRBJ2-3|TRBV6-6|13
ASSYGVGHTDTQY
>few|TRBJ1-6|TRBV6-5|12
ASRTAGDQTPLH
>few|TRBJ2-5|TRBV11-2|12
ASSLQGKIETQY
>few|TRBJ2-5|TRBV21-1|16
ASSKAEWRDSLQETQY
>few|TRBJ2-1|TRBV5-8|12
ASILGAFDNEQF
>many|TRBJ2-7|TRBV7-9|10
ASSLHSYEQY
>once|TRBJ1-4|TRBV9|12
ASSRAGGGEKLF
>few|TRBJ2-5|TRBV28|12
ASSFGGRPETQY
>few|TRBJ2-4|TRBV7-2|11
ASSSREENIQY
>-|TRBJ1-3|TRBV6-6|11
ASSIGEENTIY
>-|TRBJ1-1|TRBV30|11
AWSVEGNTEAF
>-|TRBJ1-6|TRBV4-1|9
ASSQDSPLH
>few|TRBJ1-2|TRBV6-5|13
ASSYSGQGEYGYT
>few|TRBJ1-5|TRBV11-2|11
ASSLDRDQPQH
>few|TRBJ1-2|TRBV5-1|11
ASSGEASGGYT
>-|TRBJ2-3|TRBV19|13
ASSWSGGITDTQY
>-|TRBJ1-1|TRBV6-1|11
ASSEAGLSEAF
>-|TRBJ2-7|TRBV27|11
ASSSTGRGEQY
>many|TRBJ2-6|TRBV7-2|13
ASSLVGSGANVLT